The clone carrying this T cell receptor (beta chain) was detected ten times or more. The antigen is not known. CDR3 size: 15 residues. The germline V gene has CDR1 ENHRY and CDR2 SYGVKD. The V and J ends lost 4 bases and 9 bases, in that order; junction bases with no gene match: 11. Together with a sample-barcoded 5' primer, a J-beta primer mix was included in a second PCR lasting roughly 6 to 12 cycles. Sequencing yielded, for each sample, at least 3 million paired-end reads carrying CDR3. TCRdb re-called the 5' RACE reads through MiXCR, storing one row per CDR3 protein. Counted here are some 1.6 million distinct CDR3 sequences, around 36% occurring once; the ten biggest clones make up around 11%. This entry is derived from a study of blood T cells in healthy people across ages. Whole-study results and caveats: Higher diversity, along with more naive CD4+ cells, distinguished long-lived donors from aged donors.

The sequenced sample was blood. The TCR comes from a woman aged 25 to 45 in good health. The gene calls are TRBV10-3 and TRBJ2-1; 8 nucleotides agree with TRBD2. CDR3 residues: CAISGPSGPPGEQFF. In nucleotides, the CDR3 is TGTGCCATCAGTGGCCCTAGCGGGCCACCGGGTGAGCAGTTCTTC.